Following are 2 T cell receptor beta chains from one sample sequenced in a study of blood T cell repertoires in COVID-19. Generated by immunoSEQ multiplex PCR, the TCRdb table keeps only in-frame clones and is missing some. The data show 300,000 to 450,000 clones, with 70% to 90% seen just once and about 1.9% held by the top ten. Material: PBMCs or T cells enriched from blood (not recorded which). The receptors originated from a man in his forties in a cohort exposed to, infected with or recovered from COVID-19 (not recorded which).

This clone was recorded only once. The CDR3 DNA reads as TGTGCCAGTAGTATGGGACCAGGGGGCGTGTATGGCTACACCTTC. It translates to CASSMGPGGVYGYTF. This sequence joins TRBV19 and TRBJ1-2, with TRBD1 matching 8 bases. Per germline, CDR1 LNHDA and CDR2 SQIVND (reference sequence). J gave up 5 bases and V 3 bases, and 8 bases lay outside the gene matches. This CDR3 has 15 residues.

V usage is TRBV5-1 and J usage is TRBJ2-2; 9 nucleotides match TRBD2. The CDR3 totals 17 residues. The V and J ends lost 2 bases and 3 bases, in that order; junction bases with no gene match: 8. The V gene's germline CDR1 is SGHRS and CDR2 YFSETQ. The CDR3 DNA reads TGCGCCAGCAGCTTCGGGCCCTTAGCGGGAGACACCGGGGAGCTGTTTTTT. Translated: CASSFGPLAGDTGELFF. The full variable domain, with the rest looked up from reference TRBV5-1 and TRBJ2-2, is KAGVTQTPRYLIKTRGQQVTLSCSPISGHRSVSWYQQTPGQGLQFLFEYFSETQRNKGNFPGRFSGRQFSNSRSEMNVSTLELGDSALYLCASSFGPLAGDTGELFFGEGSRLTVL.